This record covers a single T cell receptor (beta chain). This clone has just one count. There is no known antigen for this receptor. The sample holds no much larger clone one base away, and base qualities are not on file. The sample originates from a study of blood T cell repertoires in COVID-19 (dated by TCRdb to 2020 to 2021). General notes on the study: Samples covering the acute and convalescent phases of COVID-19 were provided by collaborators in the United States, Italy and Spain. The prospective study material was composed of cDNA or gDNA derived from T cells, B-cell-depleted T cells, or PBMCs. Subjects who had been exposed to COVID-19, were actively infected with it, or had recovered from it provided the deeply sampled blood TCRbeta repertoires that made up the dataset. The repertoires were released in a freely available public database intended as a resource for research on the immune response to SARS-CoV-2. The samples were drawn from the first 160 participants of the ongoing ImmuneRACE study and from 1,254 subjects provided by 6 global collaborators. Nearly every sample came with metadata listing a de-identified subject ID, COVID-19 status, age in years and sex. Where available, HLA class I and class II types were taken from metadata supplied by the sample provider and were not determined by assay-based typing.

V is pruned by 1 base and J by 6 bases, leaving 3 bases of the junction without a gene match. From a lookup of the germline V gene, CDR1 and CDR2 are SGHVS and FQNEAQ. The CDR3, from cysteine to phenylalanine, totals 16 residues. The sequence is cut down to CDR3 DNA, 48 bases in frame from base 1. TCRbeta CDR3 regions were amplified from genomic DNA by means of the immunoSEQ Assay, a bias-controlled multiplex PCR. Per the source publication's procedure: Nucleated cell counts per sample were estimated from amplification of reference gene primers within the assay. To quantify the absolute abundance of each unique TCRbeta CDR3 rearrangement, sequence reads were collapsed and filtered. For each sample, productive Simpson clonality was calculated as the square root of Simpson's diversity index over productive rearrangements. TCRdb re-hosts the immuneACCESS table, in-frame sequences only. Its copies lack some clones; in the studies checked, an unresolved V gene accounts for under half of them, and the cause for the rest is not known. V and J calls and clone size follow that table, whereas D and trimming were derived from the DNA. The sample table records around 100,000 clones; about 85% of these occur just once. The leading ten clones occupy around 5.5% of the sample.

One collaborating source in Seattle enrolled patients while the patients were actively infected and followed the patients over time throughout the course of disease. Collaborating institutions collected whole blood in K2EDTA tubes following their own protocols. For TCRbeta analysis, collaborator samples were shipped as frozen whole blood, as isolated PBMCs, or as DNA extracted from either sample type. Summary of the overall study and its limitations: Clinical and demographic metadata were provided uncurated, with the amount varying by source and participant.

Material for sequencing was peripheral blood. The clonotype originates from a woman aged 55-70 years with COVID-19, enrolled during active disease. The receptor chain draws on TRBV7-8 and TRBJ2-2, and TRBD2 matches 12 of the central bases. The nucleotide sequence reads as follows: TGTGCCAGCAGCTTAGTGACTAGCGGGGGCCCCGGGGAGCTGTTTTTT. It translates to CASSLVTSGGPGELFF. Here the CDR3 is joined to the reference TRBV7-8 and TRBJ2-2 genes, and the full variable domain is: GAGVSQSPRYKVAKRGQDVALRCDPISGHVSLFWYQQALGQGPEFLTYFQNEAQLDKSGLPSDRFFAERPEGSVSTLKIQRTQQEDSAVYLCASSLVTSGGPGELFFGEGSRLTVL.